The sequence of this T cell receptor (beta chain) was determined in a study of shared clonotypes between healthy human individuals. Overall study context: Serving as donors were two women and three men, whose ages spanned 18 to 49.

Authors' processing steps: As immunoSEQ supplied junction-only sequences (without quality scores), filtering differed. The method was immunoSEQ multiplex PCR; TCRdb's version includes in-frame clones alone and lacks a portion of them. The D gene and trimming were derived from the DNA, and the V and J assignments and clone size from that table. Among some 700,000 clones, around 91% were seen once, and the ten largest hold about a third. To note about this clone: Antigen: not known.

Germline CDR1 SGDLS, CDR2 YYNGEE. The V segment lost 5 bases and the J segment 3 bases; nucleotides outside the gene matches: 5. This CDR3 region has 14 residues. Donors, without exception, were Caucasian adults residing in Nashville, Tennessee. General study findings and limits: Large sequencing depth failed to make sorted-subset sequencing complete, rarefaction showed.

This TCR came from a young man in good health. Some clones in this sample may be carry-over from other donors' samples. The sequenced material came from memory CD8+ T cells from PBMCs. Regarding subset: CD45RO+ cells pooled with CCR7-negative TemRA cells. The V gene is TRBV9, the J gene TRBJ2-1; TRBD1 aligns across 7 bases. The CDR3, as DNA: TGTGCCAGCAGAGGGGGCGGAGACTACAATGAGCAGTTCTTC. Its translation: CASRGGGDYNEQFF.